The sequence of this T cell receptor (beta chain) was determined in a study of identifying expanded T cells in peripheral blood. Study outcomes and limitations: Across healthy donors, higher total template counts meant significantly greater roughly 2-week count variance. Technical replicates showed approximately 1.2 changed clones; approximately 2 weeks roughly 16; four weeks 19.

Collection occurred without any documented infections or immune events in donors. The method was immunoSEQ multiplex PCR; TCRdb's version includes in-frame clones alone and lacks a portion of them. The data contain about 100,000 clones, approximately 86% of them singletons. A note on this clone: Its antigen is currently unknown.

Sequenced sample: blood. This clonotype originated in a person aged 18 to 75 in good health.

CDR3 bases: TGTGCCAGCAGCTTTACAGGGGGACCTAGCACAGATACGCAGTATTTT. Amino acids: CASSFTGGPSTDTQYF. The gene calls are TRBV7-3 and TRBJ2-3; 8 bases align to TRBD1. The V gene's germline CDR1 is SGHTA and CDR2 FQGTGA. V shed 3 bases and J 0 bases; nucleotides not matched to a gene: 5. The CDR3 runs to 16 residues.